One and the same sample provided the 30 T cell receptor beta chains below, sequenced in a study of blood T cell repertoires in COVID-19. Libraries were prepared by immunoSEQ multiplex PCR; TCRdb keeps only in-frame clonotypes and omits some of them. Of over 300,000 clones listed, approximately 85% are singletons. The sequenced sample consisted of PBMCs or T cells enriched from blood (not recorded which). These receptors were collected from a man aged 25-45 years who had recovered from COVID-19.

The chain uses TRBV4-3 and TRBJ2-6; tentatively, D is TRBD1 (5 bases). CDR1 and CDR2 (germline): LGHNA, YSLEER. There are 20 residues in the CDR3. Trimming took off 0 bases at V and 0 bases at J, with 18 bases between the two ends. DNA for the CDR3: TGCGCCAGCAGCCAAGACCTCGACATGACAGTGATCTCTGGGGCCAACGTCCTGACTTTC. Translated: CASSQDLDMTVISGANVLTF.

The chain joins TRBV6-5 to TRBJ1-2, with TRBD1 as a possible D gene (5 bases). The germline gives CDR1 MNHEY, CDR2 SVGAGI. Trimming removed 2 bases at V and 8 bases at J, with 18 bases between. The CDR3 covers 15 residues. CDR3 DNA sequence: TGTGCCAGCAGTTACCAAGGCAGGGTCCCCGAGGGCTACACCTTC. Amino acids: CASSYQGRVPEGYTF.

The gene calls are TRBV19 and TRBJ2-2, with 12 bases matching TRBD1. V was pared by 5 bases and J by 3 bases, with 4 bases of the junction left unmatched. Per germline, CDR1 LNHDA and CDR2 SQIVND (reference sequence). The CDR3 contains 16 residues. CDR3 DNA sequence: TGTGCCAGTAGTTTCGGGACAGGGGGCGACACCGGGGAGCTGTTTTTT. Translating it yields CASSFGTGGDTGELFF.

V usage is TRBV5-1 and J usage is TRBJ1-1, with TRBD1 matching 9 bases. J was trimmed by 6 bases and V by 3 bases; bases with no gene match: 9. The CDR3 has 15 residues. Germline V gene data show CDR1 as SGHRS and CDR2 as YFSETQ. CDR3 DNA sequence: TGCGCCAGCAGCTCGGGGGACAGGGCTTTCTCTGAAGCTTTCTTT. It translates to CASSSGDRAFSEAFF.

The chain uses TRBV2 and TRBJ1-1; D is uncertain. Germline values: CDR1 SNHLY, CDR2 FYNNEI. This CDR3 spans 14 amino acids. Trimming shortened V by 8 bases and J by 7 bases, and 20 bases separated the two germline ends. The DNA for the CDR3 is TGTGCCAGCGGGCAGCCGAACAGAGACCTTGAAGCTTTCTTT. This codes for CASGQPNRDLEAFF.

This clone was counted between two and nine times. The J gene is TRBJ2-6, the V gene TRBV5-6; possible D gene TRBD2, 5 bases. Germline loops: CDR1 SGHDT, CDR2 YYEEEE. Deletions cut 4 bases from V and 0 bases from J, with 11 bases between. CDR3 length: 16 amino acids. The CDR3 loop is CASSPDLSSGANVLTF. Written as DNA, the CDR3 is TGTGCCAGCAGCCCGGACTTGAGCTCTGGGGCCAACGTCCTGACTTTC.

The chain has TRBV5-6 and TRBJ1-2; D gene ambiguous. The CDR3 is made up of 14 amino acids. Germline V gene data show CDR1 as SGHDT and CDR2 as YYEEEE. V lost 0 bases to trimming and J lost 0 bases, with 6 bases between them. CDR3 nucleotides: TGTGCCAGCAGCTTGGATACGGCTAACTATGGCTACACCTTC. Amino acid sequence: CASSLDTANYGYTF.

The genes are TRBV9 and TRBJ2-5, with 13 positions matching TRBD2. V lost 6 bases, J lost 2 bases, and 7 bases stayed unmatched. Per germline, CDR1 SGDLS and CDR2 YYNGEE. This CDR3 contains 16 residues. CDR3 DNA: TGTGCCAGCACCCAAACTAGCGGGGGGGTACAAGAGACCCAGTACTTC. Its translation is CASTQTSGGVQETQYF.

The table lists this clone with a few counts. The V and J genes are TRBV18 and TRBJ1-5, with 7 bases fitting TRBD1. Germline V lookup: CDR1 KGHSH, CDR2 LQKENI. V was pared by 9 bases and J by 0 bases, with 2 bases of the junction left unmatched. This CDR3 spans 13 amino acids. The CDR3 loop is CASRQGSNQPQHF. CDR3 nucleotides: TGTGCCAGTCGACAGGGTAGCAATCAGCCCCAGCATTTT.

The CDR3 loop is CASYRSITGNGYTF. The CDR3 DNA reads TGTGCCAGCTACAGGTCGATTACAGGGAACGGCTACACCTTC. The chain has TRBV6-5 and TRBJ1-2; tentatively, D is TRBD1 (6 bases). Germline V CDR1 and CDR2: MNHEY, SVGAGI. V lost 8 bases to trimming and J lost 8 bases, with 21 bases between them. The CDR3 is 14 amino acids.

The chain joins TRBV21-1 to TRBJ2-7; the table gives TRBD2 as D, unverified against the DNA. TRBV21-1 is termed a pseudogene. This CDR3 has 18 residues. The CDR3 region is CASSGTPGFAGSSYEQYF. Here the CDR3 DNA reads TGTGCCAGCAGCGGCACCCCGGGTTTTGCGGGGAGCTCCTACGAGCAGTACTTC.

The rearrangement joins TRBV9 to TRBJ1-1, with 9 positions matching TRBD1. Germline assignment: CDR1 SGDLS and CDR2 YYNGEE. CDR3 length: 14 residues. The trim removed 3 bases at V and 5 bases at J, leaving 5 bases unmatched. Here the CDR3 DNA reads TGTGCCAGCAGCGCCCAGACAGGGGGTACTGAAGCTTTCTTT. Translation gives CASSAQTGGTEAFF.

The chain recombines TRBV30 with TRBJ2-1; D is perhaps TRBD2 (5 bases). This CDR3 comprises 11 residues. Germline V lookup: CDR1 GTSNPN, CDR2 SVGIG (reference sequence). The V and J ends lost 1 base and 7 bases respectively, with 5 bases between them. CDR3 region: CAWSGGNEQFF. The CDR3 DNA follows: TGTGCCTGGAGTGGCGGGAATGAGCAGTTCTTC.

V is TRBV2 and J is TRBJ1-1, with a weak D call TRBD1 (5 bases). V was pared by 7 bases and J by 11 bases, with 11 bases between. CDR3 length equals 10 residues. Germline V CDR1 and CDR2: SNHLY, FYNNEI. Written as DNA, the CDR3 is TGTGCCAGCATGCAGGGTCGCGCTTTCTTT. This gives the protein CASMQGRAFF.

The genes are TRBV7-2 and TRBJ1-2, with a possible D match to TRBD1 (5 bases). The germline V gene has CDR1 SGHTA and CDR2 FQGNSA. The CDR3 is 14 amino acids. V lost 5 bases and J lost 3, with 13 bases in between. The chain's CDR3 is CASSPGGMDYGYTF. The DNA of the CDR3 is TGTGCCAGCAGCCCGGGGGGGATGGACTATGGCTACACCTTC.

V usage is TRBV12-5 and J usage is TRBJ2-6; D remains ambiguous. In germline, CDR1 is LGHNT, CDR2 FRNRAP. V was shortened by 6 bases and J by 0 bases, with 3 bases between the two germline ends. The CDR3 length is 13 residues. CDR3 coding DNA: TGTGCTAGTGGCAACTCTGGGGCCAACGTCCTGACTTTC. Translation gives CASGNSGANVLTF.

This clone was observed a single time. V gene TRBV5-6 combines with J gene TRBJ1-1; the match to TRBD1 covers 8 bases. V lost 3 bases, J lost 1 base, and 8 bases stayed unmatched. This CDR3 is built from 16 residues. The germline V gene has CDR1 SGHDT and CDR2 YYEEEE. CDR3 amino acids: CASSSRQGKWNTEAFF. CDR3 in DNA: TGTGCCAGCAGCTCTAGACAGGGGAAGTGGAACACTGAAGCTTTCTTT.

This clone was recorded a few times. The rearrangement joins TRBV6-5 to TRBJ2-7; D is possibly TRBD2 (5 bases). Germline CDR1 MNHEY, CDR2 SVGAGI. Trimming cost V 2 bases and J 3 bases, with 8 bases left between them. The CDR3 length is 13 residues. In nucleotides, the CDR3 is TGTGCCAGCAGTTACGGCCGGGACTACGAGCAGTACTTC. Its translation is CASSYGRDYEQYF.

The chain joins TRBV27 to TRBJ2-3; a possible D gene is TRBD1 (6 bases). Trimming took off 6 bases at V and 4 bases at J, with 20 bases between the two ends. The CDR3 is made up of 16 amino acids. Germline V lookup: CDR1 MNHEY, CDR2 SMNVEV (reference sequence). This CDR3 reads CASSRNTGLVPDTQYF. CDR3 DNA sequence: TGTGCCAGCAGCCGCAACACAGGGTTGGTGCCAGATACGCAGTATTTT.

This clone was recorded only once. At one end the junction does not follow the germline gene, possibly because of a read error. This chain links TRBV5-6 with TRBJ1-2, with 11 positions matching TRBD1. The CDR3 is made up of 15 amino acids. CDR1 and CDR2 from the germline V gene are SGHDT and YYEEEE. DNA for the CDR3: TGTGCCAGCACCTCCCAGGGACAGGGGGACTTACTGAGCTACTTC. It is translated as CASTSQGQGDLLSYF.

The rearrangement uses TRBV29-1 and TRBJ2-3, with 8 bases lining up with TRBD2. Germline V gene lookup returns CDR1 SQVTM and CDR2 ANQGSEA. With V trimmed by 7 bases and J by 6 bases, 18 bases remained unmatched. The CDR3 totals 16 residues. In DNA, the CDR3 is TGCAGCGCCGAGGGGGTCGCGGGGGGTCTGGCCGATACGCAGTATTTT. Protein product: CSAEGVAGGLADTQYF.

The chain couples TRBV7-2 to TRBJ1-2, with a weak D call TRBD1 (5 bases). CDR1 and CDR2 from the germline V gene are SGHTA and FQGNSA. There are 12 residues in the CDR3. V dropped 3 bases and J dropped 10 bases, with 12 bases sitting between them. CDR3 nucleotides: TGTGCCAGCAGCTTCGCAACAGGTTCCTACACCTTC. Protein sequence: CASSFATGSYTF.

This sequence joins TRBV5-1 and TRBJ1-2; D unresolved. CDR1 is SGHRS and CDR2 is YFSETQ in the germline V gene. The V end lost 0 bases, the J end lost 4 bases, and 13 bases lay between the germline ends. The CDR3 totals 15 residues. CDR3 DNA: TGCGCCAGCAGCTTGGAACCACGAGTTTCCTATGGCTACACCTTC. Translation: CASSLEPRVSYGYTF. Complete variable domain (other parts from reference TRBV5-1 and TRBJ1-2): KAGVTQTPRYLIKTRGQQVTLSCSPISGHRSVSWYQQTPGQGLQFLFEYFSETQRNKGNFPGRFSGRQFSNSRSEMNVSTLELGDSALYLCASSLEPRVSYGYTFGSGTRLTVV.

This chain's CDR3 is CASRRLQISEEQYF. The CDR3 DNA reads TGTGCCAGCAGGAGACTCCAGATCTCGGAAGAGCAGTACTTC. The V and J genes are TRBV6-5 and TRBJ2-7; unclear D gene. V lost 6 bases and J lost 7, with 19 bases in between. In germline, CDR1 is MNHEY, CDR2 SVGAGI. The CDR3 has 14 residues.

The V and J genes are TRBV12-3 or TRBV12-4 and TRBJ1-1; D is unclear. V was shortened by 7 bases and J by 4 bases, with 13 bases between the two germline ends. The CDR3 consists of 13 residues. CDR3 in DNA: TGTGCCAGCACCCCTAAACGAATCACTGAAGCTTTCTTT. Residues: CASTPKRITEAFF.

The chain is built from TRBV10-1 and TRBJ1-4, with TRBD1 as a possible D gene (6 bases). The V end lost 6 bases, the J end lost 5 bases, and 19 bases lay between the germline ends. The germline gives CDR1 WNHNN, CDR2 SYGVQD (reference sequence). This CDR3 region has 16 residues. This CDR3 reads CASRQINRDPNEKLFF. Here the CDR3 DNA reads TGCGCCAGCAGACAAATTAACAGGGATCCAAATGAAAAACTGTTTTTT.

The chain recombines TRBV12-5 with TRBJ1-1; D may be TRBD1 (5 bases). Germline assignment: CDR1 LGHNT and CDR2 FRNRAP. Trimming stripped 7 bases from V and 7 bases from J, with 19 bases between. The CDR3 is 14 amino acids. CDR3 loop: CASAPGGDRGEAFF. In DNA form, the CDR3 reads TGTGCTAGTGCCCCGGGAGGGGACCGGGGTGAAGCTTTCTTT.

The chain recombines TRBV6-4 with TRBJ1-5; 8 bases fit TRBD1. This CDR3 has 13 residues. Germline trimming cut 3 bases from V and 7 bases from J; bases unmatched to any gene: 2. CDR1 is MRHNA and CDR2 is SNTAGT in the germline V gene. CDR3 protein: CASSETGEQPQHF. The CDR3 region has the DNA TGTGCCAGCAGTGAGACAGGGGAGCAGCCCCAGCATTTT.

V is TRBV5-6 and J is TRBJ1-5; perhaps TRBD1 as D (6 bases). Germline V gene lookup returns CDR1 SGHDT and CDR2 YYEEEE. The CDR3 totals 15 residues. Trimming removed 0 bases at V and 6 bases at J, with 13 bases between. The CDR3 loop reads CASSLGQARRQPQHF. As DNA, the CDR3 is TGTGCCAGCAGCTTGGGACAGGCGCGGCGTCAGCCCCAGCATTTT.

CDR3 amino acids: CASSPTGSTNEKLFF. CDR3 nucleotide sequence: TGCGCCAGCAGTCCCACGGGGTCAACTAATGAAAAACTGTTTTTT. The V gene is TRBV23-1, the J gene TRBJ1-4; D is unclear. TRBV23-1 carries the ORF label, with uncertain function. Trimming took 4 bases from V and 0 from J, leaving 9 bases between them. The CDR3 sequence is 15 residues long.